Below, 27 T cell receptor beta chains from the same sample are listed, as sequenced in a study of CD8 T cells in Susac syndrome. Reverse transcription of roughly 0.5 to 1 ug RNA was performed with random hexamers. Each CDR3 protein is one row after TCRdb ran MiXCR on the immunoSEQ multiplex PCR reads. This table has 150,000 or so distinct CDR3 sequences, approximately 93% appearing once. Material for sequencing was CD8+ T cells from PBMCs. Source of these receptors: a human donor with multiple sclerosis.

The chain is built from TRBV29-1 and TRBJ1-2; 7 bases align to TRBD1. The CDR3 length is 15 residues. The junction had 12 bases not matched to a gene; V was cut back by 3 bases and J by 5 bases. CDR1 SQVTM and CDR2 ANQGSEA come from the germline V gene. Written as DNA, the CDR3 is TGCAGCGTTGATGTAAGACAGGGTGTGGGTTATGGCTACACCTTC. It translates to CSVDVRQGVGYGYTF.

J is TRBJ2-6 and V is TRBV20-1; TRBD2 matches at 10 bases. Germline CDR1 is DFQATT and CDR2 is SNEGSKA (reference sequence). This CDR3 is built from 17 residues. Trimming cost V 0 bases and J 0 bases; bases outside gene matches: 2. DNA of the CDR3: TGCAGTGCTAGAGATGTAGCGGGGGGCTCTGGGGCCAACGTCCTGACTTTC. Translated: CSARDVAGGSGANVLTF.

This chain joins TRBV29-1 and TRBJ1-2; TRBD1 matches at 7 bases. V shed 5 bases and J 1 base; nucleotides not matched to a gene: 16. Germline-derived CDR1 and CDR2 are SQVTM and ANQGSEA. This CDR3 has 17 residues. Here the CDR3 DNA reads TGCAGCGTTCTCTTGGGGTTACGACAGGGACTTAACTATGGCTACACCTTC. The encoded protein is CSVLLGLRQGLNYGYTF.

This chain connects TRBV20-1 to TRBJ1-1; D might be TRBD1 (5 bases). The germline gives CDR1 DFQATT, CDR2 SNEGSKA (reference sequence). The CDR3 runs to 13 residues. Trimming shortened V by 3 bases and J by 4 bases, and 12 bases separated the two germline ends. The CDR3 protein is CSARGRTGTEAFF. For the CDR3, the DNA is TGCAGTGCTAGGGGACGGACGGGCACTGAAGCTTTCTTT.

The V and J genes are TRBV13 and TRBJ2-7; D assignment may be TRBD1 or TRBD2 (5 bases each). In germline, CDR1 is PRHDT, CDR2 FYEKMQ (reference sequence). V was cut by 4 bases and J by 3 bases, with 13 bases left in between. The CDR3 contains 14 residues. CDR3 sequence reads: CASSSGTQSYEQYF. The CDR3 DNA reads as TGTGCCAGCAGCTCCGGGACCCAGAGCTACGAGCAGTACTTC.

The chain is built from TRBV19 and TRBJ2-7; no reliable D call. Between the trimmed V and J ends, which lost 3 bases and 4 bases, there was a span of 19 bases. Germline CDR1 is LNHDA and CDR2 is SQIVND (reference sequence). The CDR3 runs 16 residues. The CDR3 is CASSIPRSSVAYEQYF. The CDR3 nucleotides are TGTGCCAGTAGTATTCCCCGCAGTTCGGTGGCTTACGAGCAGTACTTC.

The genes are TRBV6-2 or TRBV6-3 and TRBJ2-3, with a possible D match to TRBD2 (7 bases). Germline lookup yields CDR1 MNHEY and CDR2 SVGEGT. V lost 5 bases, J lost 2 bases, and 20 bases lay in between. The CDR3 is made up of 17 amino acids. The DNA of the CDR3 is TGTGCCAGCAGTAGTGGATTTGGCGGGGGCTTCACAGATACGCAGTATTTT. This sequence encodes CASSSGFGGGFTDTQYF.

This clonotype was seen once. The V call is TRBV11-2, the J call TRBJ1-1; D call uncertain. Trimming removed 6 bases at V and 1 base at J, with 6 bases between. Germline values: CDR1 SGHAT, CDR2 FQNNGV. The CDR3 is made up of 12 amino acids. DNA of the CDR3: TGTGCCAGCAGGCACCAGAACACTGAAGCTTTCTTT. It translates to CASRHQNTEAFF.

This clonotype was counted a single time. The V gene is TRBV20-1, the J gene TRBJ1-6; possible D gene TRBD1, 6 bases. Germline V gene data show CDR1 as DFQATT and CDR2 as SNEGSKA (reference sequence). The length of the CDR3 is 12 residues. This CDR3 reads CSASPPNRDVHF. DNA for the CDR3: TGCAGCGCCTCCCCTCCTAACAGGGATGTCCACTTT.

This clonotype has a single count. One end of the junction does not line up with germline, which may come from a read error. CDR3 DNA sequence: TGTGCCAGCAGCCTCCCCGGGGCAGGGCCGAACTTC. It translates to CASSLPGAGPNF. The gene calls are TRBV13 and TRBJ2-7; D may correspond to TRBD1 or TRBD2 (5 bases each). CDR3 size: 12 residues. In germline, CDR1 is PRHDT, CDR2 FYEKMQ (reference sequence). Full variable domain (missing parts from reference TRBV13 and TRBJ2-7): AAGVIQSPRHLIKEKRETATLKCYPIPRHDTVYWYQQGPGQDPQFLISFYEKMQSDKGSIPDRFSAQQFSDYHSELNMSSLELGDSALYFCASSLPGAGPNFGPGTRLTVT.

The rearrangement links TRBV4-3 to TRBJ2-3, with a possible D match to TRBD2 (6 bases). This CDR3 is 15 amino acids long. Germline V CDR1 and CDR2: LGHNA, YSLEER. The V end was cut by 3 bases, the J end by 3 bases, with 13 bases between. The CDR3 reads CASSHLGEETDTQYF. The CDR3 DNA is TGCGCCAGCAGCCACCTAGGGGAGGAGACAGATACGCAGTATTTT.

The V and J genes are TRBV6-1 and TRBJ1-5; perhaps TRBD1 as D (6 bases). Trimming removed 4 bases at V and 4 bases at J, with 14 bases between. The germline V gene encodes CDR1 MNHNS and CDR2 SASEGT. There are 15 residues in the CDR3. The CDR3 spells CASSAGTNQNQPQHF. In DNA, the CDR3 is TGTGCCAGCAGTGCGGGGACAAACCAAAATCAGCCCCAGCATTTT.

CDR3 bases: TGCAGCGCCTGGGACAGAGCATCATCCGGCTACACCTTC. Residues: CSAWDRASSGYTF. The chain uses TRBV29-1 and TRBJ1-2, with 7 bases that match TRBD1. The CDR3 has 13 amino acids. Germline V CDR1 and CDR2: SQVTM, ANQGSEA. The ends lost 7 bases at V and 8 bases at J; junction bases unmatched: 13.

The CDR3 here is CASMGKREAFF. CDR3 coding DNA: TGTGCCAGCATGGGGAAAAGAGAAGCTTTCTTT. The gene calls are TRBV2 and TRBJ1-1; D remains ambiguous. The CDR3 consists of 11 residues. Trimming stripped 7 bases from V and 8 bases from J, with 11 bases between. Germline V gene data show CDR1 as SNHLY and CDR2 as FYNNEI.

The gene calls are TRBV20-1 and TRBJ1-1; D possibly corresponds to TRBD1 (6 bases). Trimming removed 0 bases from V and 1 base from J, with 12 bases in between. The germline CDR1 and CDR2 sequences are DFQATT and SNEGSKA (reference sequence). This CDR3 contains 15 residues. The DNA of the CDR3 is TGCAGTGCTAGAGAAGGGGGGTTCTGGAACACTGAAGCTTTCTTT. Protein: CSAREGGFWNTEAFF.

Here the CDR3 DNA reads TGTGCCAGCAGTGACTCCTGGGCGTCAGAGCTGTTTTTT. Its protein is CASSDSWASELFF. The chain joins TRBV2 to TRBJ2-2; D call uncertain. Trimming left V 3 bases short and J 11 bases short, with 13 bases between. The CDR3 has 13 residues. Germline loops: CDR1 SNHLY, CDR2 FYNNEI.

The V and J genes are TRBV27 and TRBJ1-1; no firm D call. V was cut by 3 bases and J by 1 base, with 6 bases left in between. Per germline, CDR1 MNHEY and CDR2 SMNVEV (reference sequence). The CDR3 length is 13 residues. The CDR3 spells CASSFVRNTEAFF. The CDR3 DNA is TGTGCCAGCAGTTTTGTGAGGAACACTGAAGCTTTCTTT.

This chain uses TRBV2 with TRBJ1-3, with 7 bases matching TRBD1. Germline V gene sequence: CDR1 SNHLY, CDR2 FYNNEI. The CDR3 length is 12 residues. V lost 9 bases to trimming and J lost 2 bases; unmatched junction nucleotides: 1. The CDR3 protein is CASDRAGNTIYF. The CDR3 DNA reads as TGTGCCAGTGACAGGGCTGGAAACACCATATATTTT.

This chain connects TRBV2 to TRBJ1-2; TRBD1 matches 11 bases. Germline CDR1 and CDR2: SNHLY and FYNNEI. The CDR3 is 13 amino acids. V shed 8 bases, J shed 5 bases, and the junction held 4 bases outside the gene matches. In DNA, the CDR3 is TGTGCCAGCGAGGGACAGGGGGGATATGGCTACACCTTC. This codes for CASEGQGGYGYTF.

This chain links TRBV7-9 with TRBJ2-7, with D possibly matching TRBD2 (7 bases). The CDR3 loop spans 15 amino acids. The V gene lost 2 bases and the J gene lost 5 bases, with 16 bases spanning the gap. Looked up from germline, CDR1 is SEHNR and CDR2 is FQNEAQ (reference sequence). The CDR3 region is CASSLPQGGEDEQYF. The CDR3 region has the DNA TGTGCCAGCAGCTTACCACAGGGAGGGGAAGACGAGCAGTACTTC.

The chain uses TRBV7-2 and TRBJ2-7; 10 nucleotides line up with TRBD1. The junction had 17 bases not matched to a gene; V was cut back by 4 bases and J by 2 bases. Germline CDR1 is SGHTA and CDR2 is FQGNSA. This CDR3 has 19 amino acids. In DNA, the CDR3 is TGTGCCAGCAGCTATGACAGGGACAGGGGTCGAAGCAGTCCCTACGAGCAGTACTTC. Translating it yields CASSYDRDRGRSSPYEQYF. The variable domain in full, with the rest retrieved from reference TRBV7-2 and TRBJ2-7, is GAGVSQSPSNKVTEKGKDVELRCDPISGHTALYWYRQSLGQGLEFLIYFQGNSAPDKSGLPSDRFSAERTGGSVSTLTIQRTQQEDSAVYLCASSYDRDRGRSSPYEQYFGPGTRLTVT.

The genes are TRBV29-1 and TRBJ1-5; tentative D call: TRBD1 (6 bases). The V end lost 0 bases, the J end lost 7 bases, and 13 bases lay between the germline ends. The CDR3 totals 14 residues. Germline CDR1 is SQVTM and CDR2 is ANQGSEA. The CDR3 DNA follows: TGCAGCGTTGAAGAAGGGGGGCCGGGGCAGCCCCAGCATTTT. Translation gives CSVEEGGPGQPQHF.

In nucleotides, the CDR3 is TGTGCCAGCGCTCGGCGGGGCAATCAGCCCCAGCATTTT. It yields the protein CASARRGNQPQHF. The chain uses TRBV19 and TRBJ1-5; D gene ambiguous. This CDR3 is 13 amino acids long. V gave up 9 bases and J gave up 2 bases, with 11 bases separating them. Germline loops: CDR1 LNHDA, CDR2 SQIVND (reference sequence).

The chain joins TRBV7-9 to TRBJ2-1; D not resolved. The CDR3 contains 12 residues. Germline-derived CDR1 and CDR2 are SEHNR and FQNEAQ (reference sequence). V lost 4 bases to trimming and J lost 5 bases, with 6 bases between them. The chain's CDR3 is CASSYTDNEQFF. The CDR3 nucleotides are TGTGCCAGCAGCTACACGGACAATGAGCAGTTCTTC. Supplemented by reference TRBV7-9 and TRBJ2-1, the full variable domain reads DTGVSQNPRHKITKRGQNVTFRCDPISEHNRLYWYRQTLGQGPEFLTYFQNEAQLEKSRLLSDRFSAERPKGSFSTLEIQRTEQGDSAMYLCASSYTDNEQFFGPGTRLTVL.

J is TRBJ1-2 and V is TRBV12-3 or TRBV12-4, with D uncertain. This CDR3 is built from 11 residues. V shed 2 bases and J shed 8 bases, with 6 bases lying between them. This chain's CDR3 is CASSLNQGYTF. As DNA, the CDR3 is TGTGCCAGCAGTTTAAACCAGGGCTACACCTTC.

The chain uses TRBV27 and TRBJ2-7; 8 positions match TRBD2. Germline V gene lookup returns CDR1 MNHEY and CDR2 SMNVEV (reference sequence). The CDR3 spans 14 residues. V was clipped by 2 bases and J by 7 bases; unmatched bases: 7. The CDR3 coding sequence is TGTGCCAGCAGTTTAGGCCGCGGGGGGCGAGAGCAGTACTTC. Amino acid sequence: CASSLGRGGREQYF.

The chain carries TRBV21-1 and TRBJ1-6; TRBD1 reflects the table's D call only, with no check against the DNA. TRBV21-1 is described as a pseudogene. The CDR3 has 15 amino acids. As DNA, the CDR3 is TGTGCCAGCAGCAAAGCGGGTTCAGGGGCTGAGGCCCTCCACTTT. This encodes CASSKAGSGAEALHF.